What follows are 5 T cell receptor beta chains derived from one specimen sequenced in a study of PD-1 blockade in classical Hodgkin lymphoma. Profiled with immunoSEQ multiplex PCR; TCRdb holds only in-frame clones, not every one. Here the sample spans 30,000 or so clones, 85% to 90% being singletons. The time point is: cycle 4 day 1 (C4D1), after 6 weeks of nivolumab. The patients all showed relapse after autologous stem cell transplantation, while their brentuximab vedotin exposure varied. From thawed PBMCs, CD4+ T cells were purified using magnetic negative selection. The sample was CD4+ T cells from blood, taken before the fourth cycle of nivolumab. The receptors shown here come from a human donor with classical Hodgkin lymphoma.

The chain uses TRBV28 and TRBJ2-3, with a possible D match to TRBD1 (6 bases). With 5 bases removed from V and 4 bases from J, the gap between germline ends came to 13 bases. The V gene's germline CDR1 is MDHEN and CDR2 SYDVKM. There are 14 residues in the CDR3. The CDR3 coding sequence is TGTGCCAGCAGTCCTCAGGGGTTAGCAGATACGCAGTATTTT. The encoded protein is CASSPQGLADTQYF.

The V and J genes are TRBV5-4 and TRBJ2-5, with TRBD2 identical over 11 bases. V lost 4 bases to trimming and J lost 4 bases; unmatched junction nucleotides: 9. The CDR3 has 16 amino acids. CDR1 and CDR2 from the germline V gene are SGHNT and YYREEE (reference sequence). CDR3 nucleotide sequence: TGTGCCAGCAGCAATAGCGGGGGGGCATTGGGAGAGACCCAGTACTTC. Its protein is CASSNSGGALGETQYF.

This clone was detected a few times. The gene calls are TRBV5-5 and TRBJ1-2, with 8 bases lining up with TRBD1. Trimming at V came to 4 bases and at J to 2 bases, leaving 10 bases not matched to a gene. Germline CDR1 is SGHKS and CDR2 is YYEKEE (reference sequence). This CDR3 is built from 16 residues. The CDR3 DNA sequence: TGTGCCAGCAGCCCTGGACAGGGCCCAGTGAACTATGGCTACACCTTC. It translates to CASSPGQGPVNYGYTF.

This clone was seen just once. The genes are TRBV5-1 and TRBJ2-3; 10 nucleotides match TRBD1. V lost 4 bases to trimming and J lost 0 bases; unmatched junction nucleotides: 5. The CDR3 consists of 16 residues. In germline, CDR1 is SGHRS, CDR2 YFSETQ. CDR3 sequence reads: CASSTGQGGSTDTQYF. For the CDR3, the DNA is TGCGCCAGCAGCACTGGACAGGGGGGGAGCACAGATACGCAGTATTTT.

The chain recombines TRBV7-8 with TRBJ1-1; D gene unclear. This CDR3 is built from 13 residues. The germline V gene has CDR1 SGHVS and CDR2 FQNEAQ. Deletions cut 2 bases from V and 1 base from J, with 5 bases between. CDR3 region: CASSLLENTEAFF. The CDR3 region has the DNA TGTGCCAGCAGCTTACTAGAGAACACTGAAGCTTTCTTT.